Listed below are T cell receptor beta chains from one sample, sequenced in a study of metastatic and nonmetastatic thyroid tumors. TCRdb reanalyzed the PCR reads via MiXCR. The sample has 30,000 to 35,000 clones, approximately 16% seen once. The sample consisted of blood. These receptors all come from a male donor with papillary thyroid cancer or a benign thyroid nodule (not recorded which). Some clones in this sample may be carry-over from other donors' samples. Each CDR3 is given with its conserved first and last residue. The order of the fields is J gene, V gene, D gene, clone size, CDR3 protein, CDR3 DNA. D genes are given only for firm matches. Part of the rows lack a size; the others show once, few, many or a class for expanded clones.

TRBJ2-5,TRBV9,TRBD2,-,CASSLTGGETQYF,TGTGCCAGCAGCCTCACCGGGGGGGAGACCCAGTACTTC
TRBJ1-6,TRBV6-1,-,many,CASSRAGSSYNSPLHF,TGTGCCAGCAGCAGAGCCGGGTCATCCTATAATTCACCCCTCCACTTT
TRBJ1-2,TRBV30,-,many,CAWIREDGSYGYTF,TGTGCCTGGATCCGGGAGGATGGGTCCTATGGCTACACCTTC
TRBJ2-2,TRBV19,TRBD1,few,CATSDRGDTGYLFF,TGTGCCACGTCGGACAGGGGAGACACCGGGTATCTGTTTTTT
TRBJ1-4,TRBV29-1,-,many,CSTRGGDEKLFF,TGCAGCACCCGGGGGGGCGATGAAAAACTGTTTTTT
TRBJ2-5,TRBV6-1,-,many,CASSVGSGETQYF,TGTGCCAGCAGTGTCGGGAGTGGGGAGACCCAGTACTTC
TRBJ1-5,TRBV7-2,-,many,CASSLGTVYSNQPQHF,TGTGCCAGCAGCCTAGGGACCGTTTATAGCAATCAGCCCCAGCATTTT
TRBJ1-5,TRBV28,TRBD1,medium-sized,CASSDQGGNDQPQHF,TGTGCCAGCAGTGACCAGGGGGGGAATGATCAGCCCCAGCATTTT
TRBJ2-7,TRBV11-2,-,many,CASSLTSRGYEQYF,TGTGCCAGCAGCTTAACCTCACGAGGGTACGAGCAGTACTTC
TRBJ2-7,TRBV18,TRBD1,many,CASSVSSGQGKNEQYF,TGTGCCAGCTCAGTATCCTCGGGACAGGGAAAGAACGAGCAGTACTTC
TRBJ2-6,TRBV7-9,-,-,CASSAFSGSNVLTF,TGTGCCAGCAGCGCCTTCTCTGGGTCCAACGTCCTGACTTTC
TRBJ2-1,TRBV29-1,-,many,CSVPGWDNEQFF,TGCAGCGTTCCAGGGTGGGACAATGAGCAGTTCTTC
TRBJ1-2,TRBV18,TRBD1,many,CASSQRQGDGYTF,TGTGCCAGCTCACAACGACAGGGAGATGGCTACACCTTC
TRBJ2-2,TRBV7-8,-,-,CASSLLPGHGELFF,TGTGCCAGCAGCTTACTTCCAGGGCACGGGGAGCTGTTTTTT
TRBJ2-7,TRBV10-3,-,many,CAGTSGIWDEQYF,TGTGCCGGGACGTCAGGGATTTGGGACGAGCAGTACTTC
TRBJ2-7,TRBV19,TRBD2,many,CASSPRTSGSYEQYF,TGTGCCAGTAGTCCCCGGACTAGCGGGAGCTACGAGCAGTACTTC
TRBJ2-3,TRBV6-2/TRBV6-3,TRBD2,many,CASSPRGGGTDTQYF,TGTGCCAGCAGCCCGAGGGGAGGGGGCACAGATACGCAGTATTTT
TRBJ2-1,TRBV10-3,TRBD2,many,CAIRGLADNEQFF,TGTGCCATCAGGGGACTAGCAGACAATGAGCAGTTCTTC
TRBJ2-7,TRBV9,-,many,CASSVGDVGTYEQYF,TGTGCCAGCAGCGTAGGTGACGTGGGAACCTACGAGCAGTACTTC
TRBJ2-5,TRBV24-1,TRBD2,many,CATSDSGAGGETQYF,TGTGCCACCAGTGATTCCGGAGCGGGAGGAGAGACCCAGTACTTC
TRBJ2-2,TRBV6-1,-,few,CASRDPPNTGELFF,TGTGCCAGCAGGGACCCTCCGAACACCGGGGAGCTGTTTTTT
TRBJ1-1,TRBV5-1,-,many,CASSLGARRDTEAFF,TGCGCCAGCAGCTTGGGAGCCCGGAGGGACACTGAAGCTTTCTTT
TRBJ2-2,TRBV27,TRBD2,many,CASSSYPPTSGRDTGELFF,TGTGCCAGCAGTTCCTACCCTCCGACTAGCGGGAGGGACACCGGGGAGCTGTTTTTT